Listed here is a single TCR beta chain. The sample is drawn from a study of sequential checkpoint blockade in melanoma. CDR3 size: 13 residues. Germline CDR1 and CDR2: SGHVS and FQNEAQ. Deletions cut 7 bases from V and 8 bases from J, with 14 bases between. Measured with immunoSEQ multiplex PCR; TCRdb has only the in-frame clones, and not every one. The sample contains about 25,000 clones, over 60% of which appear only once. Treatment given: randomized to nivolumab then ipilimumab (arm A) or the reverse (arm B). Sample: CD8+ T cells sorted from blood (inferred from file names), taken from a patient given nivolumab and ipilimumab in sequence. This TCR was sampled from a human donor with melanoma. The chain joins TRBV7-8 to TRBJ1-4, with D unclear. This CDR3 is CASKLGRKEKLFF. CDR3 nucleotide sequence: TGTGCCAGCAAACTAGGGAGGAAAGAAAAACTGTTTTTT.